A selection of T cell receptor beta chains follows, all from one sample in a study of CD8 T cells in ankylosing spondylitis. TCRdb reanalysed the 5' RACE reads using MiXCR and keeps one entry per CDR3 protein. The table shows 350,000 or so distinct CDR3 sequences, with approximately 15% occurring only once. The material sequenced was blood, either unsorted or a sorted T cell fraction (not recorded which). The receptor source for this set is a male donor with ankylosing spondylitis or in good health (not recorded which). CDR3s include the opening cysteine and the closing phenylalanine or tryptophan. The D gene is left open where the match is weak. A clone size is listed for some rows: how often the clone was seen (once, few, many), or a class if it is expanded.

cdr3_nt	cdr3_aa	d_call	v_call	j_call	clone_size
TGTGCCTGGAGTGATGAAGGGCAGGTTTATACCTATGGCTACACCTTC	CAWSDEGQVYTYGYTF	NA	TRBV30	TRBJ1-2	NA
TGCGCCAGCAGCTCTACAGGGGTTTCCGAGCAGTACTTC	CASSSTGVSEQYF	TRBD1	TRBV5-1	TRBJ2-7	NA
TGTGCCAGCAGGCGGGCAGGGGGCGATGGACAGCCCCAGCATTTT	CASRRAGGDGQPQHF	TRBD1	TRBV6-1	TRBJ1-5	few
TGTGCCAGCAGTTACTCTCGAGGGAGGGGTAACTATGGCTACACCTTC	CASSYSRGRGNYGYTF	NA	TRBV6-2/TRBV6-3	TRBJ1-2	NA
TGTGCCAGCAGCTTCCGGGAGGCTGGTACGCAGTATTTT	CASSFREAGTQYF	TRBD2	TRBV11-2	TRBJ2-3	once
TGCAGTGCTAGAGGTATACAGGGGAACAGGGCTTTCTTT	CSARGIQGNRAFF	TRBD1	TRBV20-1	TRBJ1-1	few
TGTGCCAGCAGGATAGCGGGGGCCTACACCGGGGAGCTGTTTTTT	CASRIAGAYTGELFF	TRBD2	TRBV12-3/TRBV12-4	TRBJ2-2	many
TGTGCCAGCAGTGCAGGGGGGAGTTCACCCCTCCACTTT	CASSAGGSSPLHF	TRBD1	TRBV2	TRBJ1-6	many
TGCAGTGCTAGACGGACTAGCGGGTTAAGCACAGATACGCAGTATTTT	CSARRTSGLSTDTQYF	TRBD2	TRBV20-1	TRBJ2-3	once
TGTGCCAGCAGCTTAAGGATGCGGGGTTCCTACGAGCAGTACTTC	CASSLRMRGSYEQYF	NA	TRBV27	TRBJ2-7	few
TGTGCCAGCAGTCCCACAGGGGGCAACGAGCAGTACTTC	CASSPTGGNEQYF	TRBD1	TRBV28	TRBJ2-7	few
TGTGCCAGCGGGGTTGAGACCCAGTACTTC	CASGVETQYF	NA	TRBV7-9	TRBJ2-5	NA
TGCAGCGTTCGACAAGGTCTCCACACAGATACGCAGTATTTT	CSVRQGLHTDTQYF	NA	TRBV29-1	TRBJ2-3	many
TGTGCCAGCGGCAGACCAGGGGGCTTTTTTTCTGAAGCTTTCTTT	CASGRPGGFFSEAFF	TRBD1	TRBV3-1	TRBJ1-1	few
TGTGCCAGCAGCTTAGCGCGGTGGAATGAGCAGTTCTTC	CASSLARWNEQFF	NA	TRBV7-9	TRBJ2-1	few
TGCAGTGCTAGGTTCCAGGGCACCGGGGAGCTGTTTTTT	CSARFQGTGELFF	NA	TRBV20-1	TRBJ2-2	many
TGTGCCAGCAGCTTAAGGGGGGACAGGGCTACCTACGAGCAGTACTTC	CASSLRGDRATYEQYF	TRBD1	TRBV7-9	TRBJ2-7	NA
TGTGCCAGCAGCAGACAGGGATCCACTAATGAAAAACTGTTTTTT	CASSRQGSTNEKLFF	TRBD1	TRBV12-3/TRBV12-4	TRBJ1-4	NA
TGTGCCAGCAGTCGCGGGTCCCGAGAGACCCAGTACTTC	CASSRGSRETQYF	NA	TRBV12-3/TRBV12-4	TRBJ2-5	many
TGTGCCAGCAGCCAGGCAGGTGGGAACACTGAAGCTTTCTTT	CASSQAGGNTEAFF	NA	TRBV7-9	TRBJ1-1	NA
TGTGCCATCAGTGACCCCGGACTATCCTACGAGCAGTACTTC	CAISDPGLSYEQYF	NA	TRBV10-3	TRBJ2-7	few
TGTGCCAGCAGTTCGACACTGAACACTGAAGCTTTCTTT	CASSSTLNTEAFF	NA	TRBV12-3/TRBV12-4	TRBJ1-1	many
TGTGCCAGCAGCTTGTCTCTGGACAGCCGCACCTACGAGCAGTACTTC	CASSLSLDSRTYEQYF	NA	TRBV5-6	TRBJ2-7	NA
TGTGCCTGGGCCCCCGAGGAGGGGTGGGGTGCCACTGAAGCTTTCTTT	CAWAPEEGWGATEAFF	NA	TRBV30	TRBJ1-1	few
TGTGCCAGCAGTTTAGGGGGGGACAGGGGGATATCAGAGACCCAGTACTTC	CASSLGGDRGISETQYF	TRBD1	TRBV12-3/TRBV12-4	TRBJ2-5	NA
TGTGCCAGTAAACGGGGGGCTCAGGAGACCCAGTACTTC	CASKRGAQETQYF	NA	TRBV12-3/TRBV12-4	TRBJ2-5	few
TGTGCCAGCAGCTTTGAGGACGGGCAGTTCTTC	CASSFEDGQFF	NA	TRBV7-9	TRBJ2-1	NA
TGCAGTGCTTCCGTGGTGGGGGGAGGCATGCTTGAGCAGTTCTTC	CSASVVGGGMLEQFF	NA	TRBV20-1	TRBJ2-1	NA
TGCAGTGCTCGGGCCTACACTCAGCCCCAGCATTTT	CSARAYTQPQHF	NA	TRBV20-1	TRBJ1-5	NA
TGCGCCAGCAGCTTTGGGGCTACTGGGGCCAACGTCCTGACTTTC	CASSFGATGANVLTF	NA	TRBV5-1	TRBJ2-6	NA
TGTGCCAGCAGTACTGGGACTAGCGGTACCTACGAGCAGTACTTC	CASSTGTSGTYEQYF	TRBD2	TRBV6-5	TRBJ2-7	NA
TGTGCCAGCAGTGACGACAGGGGCTACTACAATGAGCAGTTCTTC	CASSDDRGYYNEQFF	TRBD1	TRBV2	TRBJ2-1	NA
TGTGCCAGCAGCCAAGGAACTAGCGGGAGTCTCCCTAGCACAGATACGCAGTATTTT	CASSQGTSGSLPSTDTQYF	TRBD2	TRBV3-1	TRBJ2-3	NA
TGTGCCAGCAGCCATTACGTGACAGGGAACTCCTACGAGCAGTACTTC	CASSHYVTGNSYEQYF	TRBD1	TRBV3-1	TRBJ2-7	few
TGTGCCAGCAGTCCCCCCCGGCGTCTTACTAGATCCTACAATGAGCAGTTCTTC	CASSPPRRLTRSYNEQFF	NA	TRBV6-1	TRBJ2-1	NA
TGTGCCAGCAGCCCTGGGGGGCTAGCGGAAGAGACCCAGTACTTC	CASSPGGLAEETQYF	NA	TRBV12-3/TRBV12-4	TRBJ2-5	few
TGTGCCAGCAGCCAAGAGGCGGGGCAGGGGATATACGAGCAGTACTTC	CASSQEAGQGIYEQYF	NA	TRBV14	TRBJ2-7	NA
TGCGCCAGCAGCCAACAATCGACAGGGGTGGCCTACACCTTC	CASSQQSTGVAYTF	TRBD1	TRBV4-1	TRBJ1-2	few
TGTGCCAGCAGCCAAGATGCGACTAGTCCCGCAGCAAAGTACTTC	CASSQDATSPAAKYF	NA	TRBV3-1	TRBJ2-4	many
TGTGCCAGCAGTCCCCGGCTAGCAGTCAACAATGAGCAGTTCTTC	CASSPRLAVNNEQFF	NA	TRBV7-9	TRBJ2-1	NA
TGTGCCAGCGAAGAAGATACGCAGTATTTT	CASEEDTQYF	NA	TRBV2	TRBJ2-3	few
TGTGCCAGCAGCTTAAAGGGGAGTAGCTATGGCTACACCTTC	CASSLKGSSYGYTF	NA	TRBV7-2	TRBJ1-2	NA
TGTGCCACCAAGACAGGGGCGCCCACCGGGGAGCTGTTTTTT	CATKTGAPTGELFF	TRBD1	TRBV15	TRBJ2-2	once
TGTGCCAGCAGCTTATATAGCGGGAGCCCGAGGGTGCAGTATTTT	CASSLYSGSPRVQYF	TRBD2	TRBV7-6	TRBJ2-3	NA
TGTGCCAGCAATCGAGGATTTTACCAAGAGACCCAGTACTTC	CASNRGFYQETQYF	NA	TRBV6-1	TRBJ2-5	few
TGTGCCGCTGGCCTAGCGGGCTCCTACGAGCAGTACTTC	CAAGLAGSYEQYF	TRBD2	TRBV10-3	TRBJ2-7	many